Presented here are 15 T cell receptor beta chains from one specimen sequenced in a study of beta chain features in type 1 diabetes. Whole-study results and caveats: All four CD4+ subsets of Type 1 diabetes patients contained TCRB CDR3s that were moderately but significantly shorter.

For these receptors, no antigen is known. The investigators reverse transcribed all of the isolated RNA, so they sequenced expressed TCRB transcripts. Clones were read by immunoSEQ multiplex PCR, and TCRdb kept only the in-frame ones, dropping some. The sample holds a few hundred thousand clones; roughly a tenth are singletons and the top ten take about 0.018%. The sequencing sample was made of naive CD4+ T cells from blood. The receptors shown here come from a man aged 25 to 40 with type 1 diabetes.

This clone has only a few counts. J is TRBJ1-5 and V is TRBV19; the match to TRBD1 covers 9 bases. J gave up 3 bases and V 7 bases, and 7 bases lay outside the gene matches. Per germline, CDR1 LNHDA and CDR2 SQIVND (reference sequence). The CDR3 consists of 15 residues. CDR3 sequence: CASKRDREPNQPQHF. CDR3 sequence (DNA): TGTGCCAGTAAGAGGGACAGGGAACCCAATCAGCCCCAGCATTTT.

This clone was counted between two and nine times. Here the CDR3 DNA reads TGTGCCAGCAGCTTGGGCCACAGGGCCTACGAGCAGTACTTC. The encoded protein is CASSLGHRAYEQYF. The V and J genes are TRBV7-2 and TRBJ2-7; possible D gene TRBD1, 6 bases. Germline V CDR1 and CDR2: SGHTA, FQGNSA. V was shortened by 3 bases and J by 2 bases, with 11 bases between the two germline ends. The CDR3 length is 14 residues.

The chain recombines TRBV5-1 with TRBJ2-5; TRBD2 aligns across 7 bases. V shed 4 bases and J 1 base; nucleotides not matched to a gene: 7. Germline CDR1 SGHRS, CDR2 YFSETQ. This CDR3 has 15 amino acids. CDR3 nucleotide sequence: TGCGCCAGCAGCCCCCTCGGGGGGATCCAAGAGACCCAGTACTTC. This sequence encodes CASSPLGGIQETQYF.

In its sample, this clone was seen a few times. The chain uses TRBV6-6 and TRBJ1-2, with unresolved D. CDR3 length: 14 amino acids. CDR1 is MNHNY and CDR2 is SVGAGI in the germline V gene (reference sequence). V was cut by 2 bases and J by 6 bases, with 13 bases left in between. CDR3 DNA sequence: TGTGCCAGCAGTTACGGCGGTGCCCAGAATGGCTACACCTTC. This encodes CASSYGGAQNGYTF.

V usage is TRBV18 and J usage is TRBJ2-3, with D unresolved. Per the germline V gene, CDR1 is KGHSH and CDR2 is LQKENI. The CDR3 loop spans 14 amino acids. Trimming stripped 2 bases from V and 1 base from J, with 7 bases between. The DNA of the CDR3 is TGTGCCAGCTCACCATCTTCGGGCACAGATACGCAGTATTTT. This encodes CASSPSSGTDTQYF.

This clone was counted a few times. This sequence joins TRBV9 and TRBJ2-2; the D gene is possibly TRBD2 (6 bases). The CDR3 runs 14 residues. Germline V CDR1 and CDR2: SGDLS, YYNGEE. The V end was cut by 2 bases, the J end by 2 bases, with 7 bases between. CDR3 sequence: CASSVGGNTGELFF. Here the CDR3 DNA reads TGTGCCAGCAGCGTGGGGGGAAACACCGGGGAGCTGTTTTTT.

This clone has only a few counts. The rearrangement links TRBV7-3 to TRBJ2-6, with D perhaps TRBD1 (6 bases). The CDR3 consists of 17 residues. Germline values: CDR1 SGHTA, CDR2 FQGTGA. Trimming removed 3 bases at V and 9 bases at J, with 21 bases between. The CDR3 loop is CASSFLSATGQHNVLTF. In nucleotides, the CDR3 is TGTGCCAGCAGCTTCCTCTCCGCTACCGGACAGCACAACGTCCTGACTTTC.

The V call is TRBV19, the J call TRBJ1-2, with 9 bases aligning to TRBD1. CDR3 size: 12 residues. V dropped 6 bases and J dropped 8; count of bases not matched to a gene: 4. Germline V CDR1 and CDR2: LNHDA, SQIVND (reference sequence). CDR3 DNA: TGTGCCAGTAGCACAGGGGGCCAAGGCTACACCTTC. Its translation: CASSTGGQGYTF.

This clone has just a few counts. V is TRBV5-4 and J is TRBJ2-5, with TRBD1 identical over 9 bases. J was trimmed by 6 bases and V by 3 bases; bases with no gene match: 9. CDR3 length: 15 residues. Germline V lookup: CDR1 SGHNT, CDR2 YYREEE (reference sequence). The CDR3 here is CASSSTGGGEKTQYF. As DNA, the CDR3 is TGTGCCAGCAGCTCGACAGGGGGAGGTGAGAAGACCCAGTACTTC.

This clone was observed a few times. This chain's CDR3 is CASSQYGIGGDPQHF. The CDR3 bases are TGCGCCAGCAGCCAATACGGTATAGGGGGTGATCCCCAGCATTTT. The V gene is TRBV4-1, the J gene TRBJ1-5; perhaps TRBD1 as D (6 bases). Germline assignment: CDR1 MGHRA and CDR2 YSYEKL. The CDR3 is 15 amino acids. Trimming took off 2 bases at V and 10 bases at J, with 18 bases between the two ends.

This clone came up a few times. The chain joins TRBV19 to TRBJ2-7, with D possibly being TRBD1 (5 bases). V shed 4 bases and J shed 6 bases, with 13 bases lying between them. This CDR3 is 13 amino acids long. CDR1 LNHDA and CDR2 SQIVND come from the germline V gene (reference sequence). The CDR3: CASSNRSPGEQYF. DNA of the CDR3: TGTGCCAGTAGTAACAGGTCCCCCGGCGAGCAGTACTTC.

This clone was recorded a few times. This chain uses TRBV25-1 with TRBJ1-2; D is undetermined. V lost 8 bases to trimming and J lost 4 bases, with 14 bases between them. CDR1 MGHDK and CDR2 SYGVNS come from the germline V gene. The CDR3 is made up of 13 amino acids. CDR3 nucleotides: TGTGCCAGCTACGACTGGCAGTCCTATGGCTACACCTTC. Residues: CASYDWQSYGYTF.

The V gene is TRBV9, the J gene TRBJ2-3; maybe TRBD1 (6 bases). The CDR3 covers 20 residues. CDR1 and CDR2 (germline): SGDLS, YYNGEE. V was clipped by 4 bases and J by 0 bases, with 27 bases between them. The CDR3 nucleotides read TGTGCCAGCAGCTCCCGACAGGCCAGCGGTGGATCTCCTAGCACAGATACGCAGTATTTT. This gives the protein CASSSRQASGGSPSTDTQYF.

The table lists this clone with a few counts. The rearrangement uses TRBV5-4 and TRBJ2-5, with 8 bases matching TRBD1. The V gene's germline CDR1 is SGHNT and CDR2 YYREEE (reference sequence). J lost 4 bases, V lost 0 bases, and 8 bases had no gene match. There are 16 residues in the CDR3. The CDR3 region is CASSLDSTGGRETQYF. CDR3 coding DNA: TGTGCCAGCAGCTTGGACAGCACAGGGGGTAGAGAGACCCAGTACTTC.

This clone showed up just a few times. The chain couples TRBV4-1 to TRBJ2-2; D gene uncertain. This CDR3 is built from 13 residues. Germline V gene sequence: CDR1 MGHRA, CDR2 YSYEKL. With 4 bases removed from V and 5 bases from J, the gap between germline ends came to 8 bases. This chain's CDR3 is CASSREVTGELFF. In DNA form, the CDR3 reads TGCGCCAGCAGCCGCGAGGTTACCGGGGAGCTGTTTTTT.